The clone carrying this T cell receptor (beta chain) was detected ten times or more. The sample originates from a study of T-cell reconstitution after alpha-beta-depleted transplantation in children. Trimming cost V 11 bases and J 0 bases; bases outside gene matches: 6. Germline lookup yields CDR1 ENHRY and CDR2 SYGVKD. The CDR3 totals 14 residues. For TCRbeta, the library was prepared with unique molecular identifiers. One entry per CDR3 protein, called by TCRdb with MiXCR from the PCR reads. The profile shows under 300,000 distinct CDR3 sequences, 7.5% to 10% of them singletons. This material consisted of PBMCs from the stem cell graft donor, taken from the stem cell graft. The genes are TRBV10-3 and TRBJ2-2, with 7 positions matching TRBD1. This sequence was found in a human donor who donated a stem cell graft to a child with SCID. The CDR3 loop is CAASTGSNTGELFF. The DNA of the CDR3 is TGTGCCGCGTCGACAGGGTCGAACACCGGGGAGCTGTTTTTT.